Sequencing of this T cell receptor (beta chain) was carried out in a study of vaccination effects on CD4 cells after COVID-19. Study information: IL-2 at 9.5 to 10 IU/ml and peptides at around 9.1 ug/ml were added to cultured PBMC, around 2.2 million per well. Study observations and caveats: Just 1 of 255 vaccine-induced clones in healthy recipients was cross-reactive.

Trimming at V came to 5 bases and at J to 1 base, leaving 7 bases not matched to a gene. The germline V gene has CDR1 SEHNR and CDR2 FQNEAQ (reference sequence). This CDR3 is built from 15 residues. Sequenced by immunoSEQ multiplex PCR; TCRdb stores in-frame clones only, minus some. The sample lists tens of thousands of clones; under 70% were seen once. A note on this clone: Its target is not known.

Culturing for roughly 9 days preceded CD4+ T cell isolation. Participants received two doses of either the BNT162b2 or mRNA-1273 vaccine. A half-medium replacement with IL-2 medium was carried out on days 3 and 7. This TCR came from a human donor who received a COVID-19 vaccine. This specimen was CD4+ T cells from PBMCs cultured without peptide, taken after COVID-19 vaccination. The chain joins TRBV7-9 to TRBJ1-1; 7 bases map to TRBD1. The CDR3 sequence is CASSRGTEGNTEAFF. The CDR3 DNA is TGTGCCAGCAGCCGCGGGACAGAAGGGAACACTGAAGCTTTCTTT.